Listed below are T cell receptor beta chains from one sample, sequenced in a study of T-cell reconstitution after alpha-beta-depleted transplantation in children. In TCRdb, the PCR reads were re-called with MiXCR into one record per CDR3 protein. The sample lists some 5,100 distinct CDR3 sequences, around 7.8% occurring once. Sequences were derived from PBMCs, mostly from graft donor cells, sampled 60 days after TCRalphabeta/CD19-depleted stem cell transplant. These receptors all stem from a boy under three years old who had a stem cell transplant for SCID, so the T cells may come from the graft donor. CDR3s include the opening cysteine and the closing phenylalanine or tryptophan. The D gene is left open where the match is weak. The size of a clone is reported for some rows only, either as once, few or many, or as a class for expanded clones.

V gene	clone size	J gene	D gene	CDR3 DNA	CDR3 protein
TRBV7-9	once	TRBJ2-5	TRBD1	TGTGCCAGCAGCATGGCAGGGGTGGGGACAGGGCGTCAGACCCAGTACTTC	CASSMAGVGTGRQTQYF
TRBV9	many	TRBJ1-4	TRBD1	TGTGCCAGCAGCGTAGTCGGGACAGGGGTCGAAAAACTGTTTTTT	CASSVVGTGVEKLFF
TRBV10-3	medium-sized	TRBJ2-5	NA	TGTGCCATCAGTGACCAGGGAAAGACCCAGTACTTC	CAISDQGKTQYF
TRBV27	once	TRBJ1-5	NA	TGTGCCAGCAGCTCCGGGCTCCTCTGGGTGCTAGGAAATCAGCCCCAGCATTTT	CASSSGLLWVLGNQPQHF
TRBV2	many	TRBJ2-6	NA	TGTGCCAGCAGCACTCGGGTTGCTGGGGCCAACGTCCTGACTTTC	CASSTRVAGANVLTF
TRBV6-4	medium-sized	TRBJ2-5	TRBD1	TGTGCCAGCAGTGCCCGGACAGGGGGCGATGAGACCCAGTACTTC	CASSARTGGDETQYF
TRBV12-2	many	TRBJ2-1	NA	TGTGCAAGTCGCCGATTCTGGGTCCCAAGCTCCTACAATGAGCAGTTCTTC	CASRRFWVPSSYNEQFF
TRBV3-1	many	TRBJ1-3	NA	TGTGCCAGCAGCCTCCGCGACAGTCCTTCTGGAAACACCATATATTTT	CASSLRDSPSGNTIYF
TRBV6-5	medium-sized	TRBJ1-1	NA	TGTGCCAGCAGTCCTGACAACATGAACACTGAAGCTTTCTTT	CASSPDNMNTEAFF
TRBV12-3/TRBV12-4	medium-sized	TRBJ1-4	NA	TGTGCCAGCAGTCCCGAGTTTGAAAAACTGTTTTTT	CASSPEFEKLFF
TRBV3-2	medium-sized	TRBJ1-6	NA	TGTGCCAGCAGCCAGGGAGACCCCTATAATTCACCCCTCCACTTT	CASSQGDPYNSPLHF
TRBV7-9	medium-sized	TRBJ1-6	TRBD1	TGTGCCAGCAGCCGAACAGGGACAGGGTCTAATTCACCCCTCCACTTT	CASSRTGTGSNSPLHF
TRBV12-3/TRBV12-4	medium-sized	TRBJ1-6	TRBD1	TGTGCCAGCATTCCAACGGCGGACAGGGGTTTTTATTCACCCCTCCACTTT	CASIPTADRGFYSPLHF
TRBV7-9	medium-sized	TRBJ1-2	TRBD1	TGTGCCAGCACCGATATTTTACAGGGGGTAAAGGACTATGGCTACACCTTC	CASTDILQGVKDYGYTF
TRBV3-1	NA	TRBJ2-1	NA	TGTGCCAGCTCCAACGAGGGCCCGCGGACACCCTACAATGAGCAGTTCTTC	CASSNEGPRTPYNEQFF
TRBV20-1	medium-sized	TRBJ2-1	TRBD1	TGCAGTGCCGTGGACCGGGACAGGGAAACCCCGGACTGGGGGCTCTTC	CSAVDRDRETPDWGLF
TRBV13	medium-sized	TRBJ1-3	NA	TGTGCCAGCAGCTTAGATGATGCTGGAAACACCATATATTTT	CASSLDDAGNTIYF
TRBV5-6	many	TRBJ1-2	NA	TGTGCCAGCAGCCTTCTCCGACGGCCGAACTATGGCTACACCTTC	CASSLLRRPNYGYTF
TRBV6-5	medium-sized	TRBJ2-7	NA	TGTGCCAGCAGTTACCCCCCTACAGCGGAGCAGTACTTC	CASSYPPTAEQYF
TRBV12-3/TRBV12-4	medium-sized	TRBJ1-5	NA	TGTGCCAGCAGTTCATGGGGGGCAACTCAGCCCCAGCATTTT	CASSSWGATQPQHF
TRBV5-1	medium-sized	TRBJ1-4	NA	TGCGCCAGCAGCTTGGGGGTTGCTGCAACTAATGAAAAACTGTTTTTT	CASSLGVAATNEKLFF
TRBV7-9	many	TRBJ1-2	NA	TGTGCCAGCAGCTTAAGGGATAACTATGGCTACACCTTC	CASSLRDNYGYTF
TRBV6-6	many	TRBJ2-3	TRBD1	TGTGCCAGCTTCGCAGGGGGAGATACGCAGTATTTT	CASFAGGDTQYF
TRBV3-1	once	TRBJ1-1	TRBD1	TGTGCCTCCTGCCAGGTTTTTATTGGGACAGGGAACACTGAAGCTTTCTTT	CASCQVFIGTGNTEAFF
TRBV18	many	TRBJ1-4	NA	TGTGCCAGCTCACCAAGTGTTTTAAGTATTAATGAAAAACTGTTTTTT	CASSPSVLSINEKLFF
TRBV5-8	many	TRBJ2-1	TRBD1	TGTGCCAGCAGCTGGGACAGGGGAGTGTGTTACAATGAGCAGTTCTTC	CASSWDRGVCYNEQFF
TRBV14	many	TRBJ1-2	NA	TGTGCCAGCAGCCAAGCCTCGGGGGACTGGGTCTATGGCTACACCTTC	CASSQASGDWVYGYTF
TRBV7-8	many	TRBJ1-5	TRBD1	TGTGCCAGCAGCCCCGGACAGGTCCTAAAAGGGGGTCAGCCCCAGCATTTT	CASSPGQVLKGGQPQHF